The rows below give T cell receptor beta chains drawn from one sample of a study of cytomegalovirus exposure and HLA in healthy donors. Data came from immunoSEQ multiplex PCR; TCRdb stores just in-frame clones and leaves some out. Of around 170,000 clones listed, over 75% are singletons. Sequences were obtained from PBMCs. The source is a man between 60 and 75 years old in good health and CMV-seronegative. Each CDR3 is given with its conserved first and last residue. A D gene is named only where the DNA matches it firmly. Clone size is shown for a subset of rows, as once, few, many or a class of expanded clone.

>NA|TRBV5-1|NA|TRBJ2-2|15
CASSLTAVNTGELFF
TGCGCCAGCAGCTTGACAGCAGTGAACACCGGGGAGCTGTTTTTT
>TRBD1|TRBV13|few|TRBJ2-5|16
CASSLPGGQGVTRQYF
TGTGCCAGCAGCCTTCCGGGCGGACAGGGGGTTACGCGGCAGTACTTC
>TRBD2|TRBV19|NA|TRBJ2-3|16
CASSTRTSGDTDTQYF
TGTGCCAGTAGTACAAGGACTAGCGGGGACACAGATACGCAGTATTTT
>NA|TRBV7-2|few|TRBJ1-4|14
CASNLGLQGEKLFF
TGTGCCAGCAATCTGGGGCTTCAAGGGGAAAAACTGTTTTTT
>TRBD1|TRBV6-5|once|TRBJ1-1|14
CASSLQGWNTEAFF
TGTGCCAGCAGTTTACAGGGGTGGAACACTGAAGCTTTCTTT
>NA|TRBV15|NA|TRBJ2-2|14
CATSRVVRVGELFF
TGTGCCACCAGCAGAGTTGTACGGGTCGGGGAGCTGTTTTTT
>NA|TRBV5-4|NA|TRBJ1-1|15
CASSLARTPNTEAFF
TGTGCCAGCAGCTTGGCGCGGACACCGAACACTGAAGCTTTCTTT
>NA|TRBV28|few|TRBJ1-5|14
CASSFLGWNQPQHF
TGTGCCAGCAGTTTCCTAGGATGGAATCAGCCCCAGCATTTT
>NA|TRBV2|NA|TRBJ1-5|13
CASRAGSGGPQHF
TGTGCCAGCAGGGCGGGGTCCGGTGGGCCCCAGCATTTT
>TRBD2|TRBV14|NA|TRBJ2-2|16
CASSPIGLASNGELFF
TGTGCCAGCAGCCCAATCGGACTAGCGTCAAACGGGGAGCTGTTTTTT
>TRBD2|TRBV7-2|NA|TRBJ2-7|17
CASSLGGLAGSRYEQYF
TGTGCCAGCAGCTTAGGGGGACTAGCGGGAAGCAGGTACGAGCAGTACTTC
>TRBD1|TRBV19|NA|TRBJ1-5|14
CASSIPARGQPQHF
TGTGCCAGTAGTATCCCCGCCAGGGGGCAGCCCCAGCATTTT
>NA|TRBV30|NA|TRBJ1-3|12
CASNEGGNTIYF
TGTGCCAGTAATGAGGGTGGAAACACCATATATTTT
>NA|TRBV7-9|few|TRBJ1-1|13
CASTQEEDTEAFF
TGTGCCAGCACCCAAGAGGAGGACACTGAAGCTTTCTTT
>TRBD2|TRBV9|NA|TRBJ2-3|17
CASSPTTSGVFTDTQYF
TGTGCCAGCAGCCCTACGACTAGCGGGGTCTTCACAGATACGCAGTATTTT
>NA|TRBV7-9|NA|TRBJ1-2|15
CASSLENRDGGGYTF
TGTGCCAGCAGCTTAGAAAACCGGGACGGGGGAGGCTACACCTTC
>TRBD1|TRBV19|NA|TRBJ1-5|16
CASSITGTGTNQPQHF
TGTGCCAGTAGTATAACCGGGACAGGGACCAATCAGCCCCAGCATTTT
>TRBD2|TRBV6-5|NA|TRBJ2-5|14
CASSTTSDQETQYF
TGTGCCAGCAGTACGACTAGCGATCAAGAGACCCAGTACTTC
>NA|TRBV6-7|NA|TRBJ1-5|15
CASGDTQGSNQPQHF
TGTGCCAGCGGGGACACTCAGGGCAGCAATCAGCCCCAGCATTTT
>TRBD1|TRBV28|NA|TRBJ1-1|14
CASRRGQSNTEAFF
TGTGCCAGCAGGCGGGGACAGTCGAACACTGAAGCTTTCTTT
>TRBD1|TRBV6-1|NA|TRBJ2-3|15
CASFLDRPSTDTQYF
TGTGCCAGCTTTTTGGACAGGCCTAGCACAGATACGCAGTATTTT
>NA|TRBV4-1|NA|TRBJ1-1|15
CASSQGTAAGTEAFF
TGCGCCAGCAGCCAAGGGACAGCGGCCGGCACTGAAGCTTTCTTT
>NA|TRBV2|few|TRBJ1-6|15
CASSLDGALRSPLHF
TGTGCCAGCAGTCTAGACGGTGCGTTGCGATCACCCCTCCACTTT
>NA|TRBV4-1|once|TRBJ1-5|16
CASSQEPWRSDQPQHF
TGCGCCAGCAGCCAAGAGCCGTGGAGGAGTGATCAGCCCCAGCATTTT
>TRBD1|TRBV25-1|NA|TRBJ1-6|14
CASSAPGGTSPLHF
TGTGCCAGCAGTGCTCCAGGGGGCACTTCACCCCTCCACTTT
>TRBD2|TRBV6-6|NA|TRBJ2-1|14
CASSYSIAGNEQFF
TGTGCCAGCAGTTACTCGATAGCGGGCAATGAGCAGTTCTTC
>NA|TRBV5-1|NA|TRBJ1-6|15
CASSDSGVHNSPLNF
TGCGCCAGCAGCGATTCAGGGGTCCATAATTCACCCCTCAACTTT
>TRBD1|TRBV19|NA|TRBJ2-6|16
CASSINRGAGANVLTF
TGTGCCAGTAGTATCAACAGGGGTGCTGGGGCCAACGTCCTGACTTTC
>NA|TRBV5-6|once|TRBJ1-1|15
CASSPDKTVNTEAFF
TGTGCCAGCAGCCCTGACAAGACAGTAAACACTGAAGCTTTCTTT